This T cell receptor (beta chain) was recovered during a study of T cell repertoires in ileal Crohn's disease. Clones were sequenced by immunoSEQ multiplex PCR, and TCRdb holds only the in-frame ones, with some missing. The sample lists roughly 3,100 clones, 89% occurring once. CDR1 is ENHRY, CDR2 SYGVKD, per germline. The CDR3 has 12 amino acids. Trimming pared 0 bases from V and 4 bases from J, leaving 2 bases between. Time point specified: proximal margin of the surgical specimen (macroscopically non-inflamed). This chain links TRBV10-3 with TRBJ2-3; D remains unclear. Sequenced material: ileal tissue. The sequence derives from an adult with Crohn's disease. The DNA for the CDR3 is TGTGCCATCAGTGAGTCCGCAGATACGCAGTATTTT. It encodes CAISESADTQYF.